This entry is about one T cell receptor beta chain. Its specific antigen is unknown. Qualities for individual bases were not recorded, and no much larger clone is one base off. This sample was included in a study of blood T cell repertoires in COVID-19 (dated by TCRdb to about 2020). Broadly, across the study: The collaborator samples originated in the United States, Italy and Spain and spanned the acute and convalescent phases of COVID-19. A freely available public database, intended as a resource for researchers studying the immune response to SARS-CoV-2, is where the repertoires were released. The material from the prospective study consisted of cDNA or gDNA derived from T cells, B-cell-depleted T cells, or PBMCs. The dataset comprised deeply sampled blood TCRbeta repertoires from subjects exposed to, actively infected with, or recovered from COVID-19. Where available, HLA class I and class II types were obtained from metadata supplied by the sample provider rather than from assay-based typing. Sample metadata almost always included a de-identified subject ID, COVID-19 status, age in years and sex. The samples were drawn from two sources: the first 160 participants of the ongoing ImmuneRACE study, and 950 to 1,500 subjects contributed by 6 global collaborators.

Participants in the prospective study were enrolled through a virtual design, were aged about 18 to 90 years, and lived in 24 United States geographic areas. To assign participants to cohorts, the prospective study relied on clinical history that participants themselves reported in a screening survey and a study questionnaire. In the prospective study, whole blood, serum and a nasopharyngeal or oropharyngeal swab were collected from each participant by mobile phlebotomists. Prospective study participants could optionally give additional blood draws and questionnaires over a roughly two-month period. Prospective study blood samples were shipped either frozen or at room temperature before DNA extraction. Here V drops 3 bases and J drops 2 bases, and the junction holds 6 bases not matched to any gene. Including the terminal cysteine and phenylalanine, the CDR3 comprises 15 residues. The sequence is cut down to CDR3 DNA, 45 bases in frame from base 1. Reading the germline V gene (reference sequence) gives CDR1 GTSNPN and CDR2 SVGIG.

TCRbeta CDR3 regions were amplified from genomic DNA by means of the immunoSEQ Assay, a bias-controlled multiplex PCR. As for the authors' bioinformatics: The number of nucleated cells in each sample was estimated by amplification of reference gene primers within the assay. To quantify the absolute abundance of each unique TCRbeta CDR3 rearrangement, sequence reads were collapsed and filtered. For each sample, productive Simpson clonality was calculated as the square root of Simpson's diversity index across productive rearrangements. Entries here come from immuneACCESS through TCRdb and include only in-frame sequences with V and J called. Some clones fail to appear in such tables; in the studies checked, an unresolved V gene covers under half of the shortfall, and the cause of the remainder is unknown. The V and J calls and clone size were taken over from that table, and D and trimming were inferred from the DNA. Across this sample there are 400,000 to 550,000 clones, with 87% seen only once. The ten largest clones represent approximately 2% of the sample.

The paper's findings and limits, for the study overall: The quantity of clinical and demographic metadata differed by source and by participant and was supplied without curation.

The clonotype originates from a woman between 18 and 30 years old with acute COVID-19. What was sequenced was PBMCs or T cells enriched from blood (not recorded which). Rearrangement joined TRBV30 to TRBJ2-7; 11 middle bases align to TRBD2. In nucleotides, the sequence is TGTGCCTGGAGACCTAGCGGGAGGTTGACCTACGAGCAGTACTTC. The encoded protein is CAWRPSGRLTYEQYF.